These 9 T cell receptor beta chains came from one sample sequenced in a study of CD8+ T cells in alopecia areata. Reverse transcribed after extraction, RNA yielded cDNA as the sequencing template. Assay: immunoSEQ multiplex PCR; the TCRdb copy retains only in-frame clones and omits some. The sample records 55,000 to 75,000 clones, about half being singletons. Sequencing was performed on CD8+ T cells sorted from blood, taken at week 0. The receptors shown here come from a human donor with alopecia areata.

The V call is TRBV5-4, the J call TRBJ2-5; D possibly corresponds to TRBD2 (5 bases). There are 14 residues in the CDR3. Germline lookup yields CDR1 SGHNT and CDR2 YYREEE (reference sequence). The ends were cut back, 1 base at V and 5 bases at J, with 12 bases in the middle. The CDR3 DNA follows: TGTGCCAGCAGCTTGAGAGGGCGGTGGGAGACCCAGTACTTC. Protein sequence: CASSLRGRWETQYF.

This clone was seen at least ten times. The chain carries TRBV11-2 and TRBJ2-1; 7 bases fit TRBD2. The CDR3 consists of 14 residues. Trimming removed 3 bases from V and 15 bases from J; junction bases left unmatched: 14. CDR1 is SGHAT and CDR2 is FQNNGV in the germline V gene. The CDR3 DNA sequence: TGTGCCAGCAGCTTCCCGGGACTACCGCGGGTTGCGTTCTTC. As protein: CASSFPGLPRVAFF.

This rearrangement joins TRBV9 to TRBJ2-7, with a possible D match to TRBD1 (6 bases). Germline V gives CDR1 SGDLS, CDR2 YYNGEE. Trimming left V 4 bases short and J 3 bases short, with 11 bases between. The CDR3 is made up of 13 amino acids. The CDR3 region has the DNA TGTGCCAGCAGCAGGACAGATTACTACGAGCAGTACTTC. Protein sequence: CASSRTDYYEQYF.

The chain employs TRBV27 and TRBJ2-5; possibly TRBD1 or TRBD2 for D (6 bases each). V shed 6 bases and J shed 7 bases, with 18 bases lying between them. From germline, CDR1 is MNHEY and CDR2 SMNVEV (reference sequence). This CDR3 contains 14 residues. The CDR3 DNA reads TGTGCCAGCAGAGTGACGGGGGCGATGTTGACCCAGTACTTC. Its translation is CASRVTGAMLTQYF.

The chain joins TRBV29-1 to TRBJ2-1; D not certain. V was clipped by 2 bases and J by 3 bases, with 5 bases between them. Looked up from germline, CDR1 is SQVTM and CDR2 is ANQGSEA. CDR3 length: 12 amino acids. CDR3 loop: CSVELIYNEQFF. The CDR3 nucleotides are TGCAGCGTTGAATTGATCTACAATGAGCAGTTCTTC.

This rearrangement joins TRBV29-1 to TRBJ2-7; 10 bases align to TRBD1. With V trimmed by 6 bases and J by 0 bases, 5 bases remained unmatched. CDR3 length: 14 residues. Germline V CDR1 and CDR2: SQVTM, ANQGSEA. CDR3 in DNA: TGCAGCGTAGGACAGGGGGACAGCTCCTACGAGCAGTACTTC. It is translated as CSVGQGDSSYEQYF.

The V call is TRBV6-1, the J call TRBJ1-2; weak D call: TRBD1 (6 bases). The CDR3 totals 15 residues. V was shortened by 2 bases and J by 4 bases, with 14 bases between the two germline ends. Germline loops: CDR1 MNHNS, CDR2 SASEGT. Here the CDR3 reads CASSETIDRFYGYTF. CDR3 in DNA: TGTGCCAGCAGTGAAACCATAGACAGGTTCTATGGCTACACCTTC.

This clone was seen a handful of times. V usage is TRBV11-2 and J usage is TRBJ2-1; 9 nucleotides agree with TRBD1. Germline CDR1 SGHAT, CDR2 FQNNGV. This CDR3 comprises 14 residues. J was trimmed by 7 bases and V by 4 bases; bases with no gene match: 5. The CDR3 coding sequence is TGTGCCAGCAGCTCGACAGGGGGAGGGAATGAGCAGTTCTTC. As protein: CASSSTGGGNEQFF.

The chain recombines TRBV7-9 with TRBJ2-7, with D possibly being TRBD2 (6 bases). Trimming took off 4 bases at V and 1 base at J, with 11 bases between the two ends. Germline CDR1 is SEHNR and CDR2 is FQNEAQ (reference sequence). CDR3 length: 14 amino acids. The CDR3 is CASSSPGASYEQYF. CDR3 nucleotides: TGTGCCAGCAGCTCCCCGGGAGCGTCCTACGAGCAGTACTTC.